This passage covers 3 T cell receptor beta chains from one sample sequenced in a study of a mutant IDH1 vaccine in newly diagnosed glioma (TCRdb year 2021). Their specific antigens are unknown. The time point tag for this specimen amounts to: week 23, last vaccination. Every vaccine dose consisted of 300 ug of a 20-mer mutant IDH1 peptide in Montanide, administered subcutaneously together with topical imiquimod. Library construction relied on the immunoSEQ multiplex PCR assay. Held by TCRdb, this immuneACCESS table contains in-frame sequences only and omits some clones. Under half of the omission traces to an unresolved V gene where checked; the cause of the rest is unknown. The sample data list 35,000 to 40,000 clones, and more than 80% of these were observed just once. The ten largest account for over 4.5% of the sample. The material was PBMCs, obtained from a glioma patient whose treatment included an IDH1 peptide vaccine. These receptors all stem from a man aged 35 to 55 with glioma.

The chain links TRBV10-1 to TRBJ2-5; D is possibly TRBD1 (5 bases). The J call could be wrong; TRBJ2-7 is a better fit for the DNA end. Germline V gene lookup returns CDR1 WNHNN and CDR2 SYGVQD (reference sequence). This CDR3 region has 15 residues. CDR3 amino acids: CASSDWQGNSYEQYF. DNA of the CDR3: TGCGCCAGCAGTGACTGGCAGGGCAACTCCTACGAGCAGTACTTC.

This chain links TRBV7-6 with TRBJ2-1; D possibly corresponds to TRBD2 (7 bases). The germline V gene encodes CDR1 SGHVS and CDR2 FNYEAQ. The CDR3 extends over 16 amino acids. Trimming removed 2 bases from V and 9 bases from J, with 20 bases in between. The CDR3 nucleotides read TGTGCCAGCAGCTTAAACCCTAGCGGAGGGGGGGGTGAGCAGTTCTTC. Protein sequence: CASSLNPSGGGGEQFF.

The rearrangement uses TRBV5-1 and TRBJ2-7; D call uncertain. V shed 0 bases and J shed 2 bases, with 3 bases lying between them. The germline CDR1 and CDR2 sequences are SGHRS and YFSETQ. This CDR3 contains 12 residues. CDR3 nucleotides: TGCGCCAGCAGCTTGGCTCCCTACGAGCAGTACTTC. Its protein product is CASSLAPYEQYF.